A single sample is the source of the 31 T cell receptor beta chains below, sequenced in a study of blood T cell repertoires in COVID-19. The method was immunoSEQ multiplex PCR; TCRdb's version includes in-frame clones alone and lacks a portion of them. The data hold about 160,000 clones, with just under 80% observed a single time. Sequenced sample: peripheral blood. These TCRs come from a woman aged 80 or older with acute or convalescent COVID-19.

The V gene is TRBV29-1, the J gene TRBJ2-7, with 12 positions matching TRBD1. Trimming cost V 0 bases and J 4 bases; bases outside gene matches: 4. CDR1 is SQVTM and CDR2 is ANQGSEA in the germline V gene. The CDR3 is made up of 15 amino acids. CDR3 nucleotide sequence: TGCAGCGTTGAAGAGGGACAGGGGGCCAGGTACGAGCAGTACTTC. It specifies CSVEEGQGARYEQYF.

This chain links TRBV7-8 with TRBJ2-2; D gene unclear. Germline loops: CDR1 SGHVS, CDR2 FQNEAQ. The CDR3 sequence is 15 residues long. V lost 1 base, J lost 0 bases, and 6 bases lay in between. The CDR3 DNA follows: TGTGCCAGCAGCTTAGTTCAGGCGAACACCGGGGAGCTGTTTTTT. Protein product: CASSLVQANTGELFF.

CDR3 protein: CAWRTTSGQPQHF. Here the CDR3 DNA reads TGTGCCTGGAGGACAACCTCAGGTCAGCCCCAGCATTTT. This rearrangement joins TRBV30 to TRBJ1-5; the D is unclear. Trimming cost V 3 bases and J 6 bases, with 12 bases left between them. CDR1 is GTSNPN, CDR2 SVGIG, per germline (reference sequence). The CDR3 has 13 residues.

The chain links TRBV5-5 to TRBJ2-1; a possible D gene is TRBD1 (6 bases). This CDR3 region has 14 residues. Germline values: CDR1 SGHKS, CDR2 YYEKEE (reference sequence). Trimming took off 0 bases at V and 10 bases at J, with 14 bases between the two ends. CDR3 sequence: CASSLAVGAYEQFF. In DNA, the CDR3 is TGTGCCAGCAGCTTGGCTGTGGGGGCCTACGAGCAGTTCTTC.

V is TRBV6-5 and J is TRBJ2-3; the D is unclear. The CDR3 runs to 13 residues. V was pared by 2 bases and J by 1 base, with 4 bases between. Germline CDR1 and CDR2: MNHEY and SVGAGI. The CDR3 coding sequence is TGTGCCAGCAGTTACCCGGGCACAGATACGCAGTATTTT. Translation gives CASSYPGTDTQYF.

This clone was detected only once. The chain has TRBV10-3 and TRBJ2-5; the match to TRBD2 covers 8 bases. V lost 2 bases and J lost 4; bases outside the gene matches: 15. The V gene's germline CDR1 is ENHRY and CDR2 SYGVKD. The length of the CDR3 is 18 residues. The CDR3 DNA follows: TGTGCCATCAGTGAGGCTTCACTAGCGGAACCCTGGAGAGAGACCCAGTACTTC. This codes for CAISEASLAEPWRETQYF.

The CDR3 loop is CASSVRGQGGEKLFF. The CDR3 region has the DNA TGTGCCAGCAGCGTTCGGGGACAGGGGGGCGAAAAACTGTTTTTT. V is TRBV5-6 and J is TRBJ1-4, with TRBD1 matching 11 bases. The length of the CDR3 is 15 residues. The junction had 7 bases not matched to a gene; V was cut back by 4 bases and J by 8 bases. The germline V gene has CDR1 SGHDT and CDR2 YYEEEE.

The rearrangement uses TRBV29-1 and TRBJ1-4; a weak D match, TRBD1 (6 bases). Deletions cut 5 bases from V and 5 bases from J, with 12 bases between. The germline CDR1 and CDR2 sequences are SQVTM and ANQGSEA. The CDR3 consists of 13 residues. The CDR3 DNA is TGCAGCGTTTCAGCGAGGGGGAATGAAAAACTGTTTTTT. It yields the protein CSVSARGNEKLFF.

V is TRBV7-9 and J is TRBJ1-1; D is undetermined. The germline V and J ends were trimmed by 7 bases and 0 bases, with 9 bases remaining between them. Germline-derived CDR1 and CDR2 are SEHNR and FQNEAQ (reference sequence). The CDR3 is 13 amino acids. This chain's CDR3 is CASTQDLNTEAFF. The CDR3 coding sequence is TGTGCCAGCACCCAGGATTTGAACACTGAAGCTTTCTTT.

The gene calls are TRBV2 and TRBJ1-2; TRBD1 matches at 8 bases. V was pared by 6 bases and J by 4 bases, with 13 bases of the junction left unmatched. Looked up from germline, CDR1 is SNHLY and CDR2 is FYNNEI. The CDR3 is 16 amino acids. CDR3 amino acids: CASRADRAGALYGYTF. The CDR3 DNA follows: TGTGCCAGCAGAGCGGACAGGGCAGGGGCCCTCTATGGCTACACCTTC.

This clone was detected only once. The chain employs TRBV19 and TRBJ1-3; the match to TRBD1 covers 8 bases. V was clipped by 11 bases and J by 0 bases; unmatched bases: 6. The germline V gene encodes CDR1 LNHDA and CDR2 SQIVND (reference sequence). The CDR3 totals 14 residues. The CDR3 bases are TGTGCCTCAAACAGGGGGATCTCTGGAAACACCATATATTTT. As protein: CASNRGISGNTIYF.

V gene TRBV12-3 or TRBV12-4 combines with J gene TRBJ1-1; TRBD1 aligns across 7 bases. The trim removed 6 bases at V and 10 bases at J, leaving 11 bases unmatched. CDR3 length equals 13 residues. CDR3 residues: CASRTTGSFLAFF. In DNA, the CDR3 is TGTGCCAGCAGAACGACAGGGTCCTTTTTAGCTTTCTTT.

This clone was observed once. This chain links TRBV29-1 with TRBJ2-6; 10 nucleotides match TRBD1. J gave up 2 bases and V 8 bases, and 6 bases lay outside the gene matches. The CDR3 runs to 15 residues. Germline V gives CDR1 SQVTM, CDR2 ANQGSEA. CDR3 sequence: CSSMGQGTGANVLTF. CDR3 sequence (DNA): TGCAGCTCCATGGGACAGGGGACTGGGGCCAACGTCCTGACTTTC.

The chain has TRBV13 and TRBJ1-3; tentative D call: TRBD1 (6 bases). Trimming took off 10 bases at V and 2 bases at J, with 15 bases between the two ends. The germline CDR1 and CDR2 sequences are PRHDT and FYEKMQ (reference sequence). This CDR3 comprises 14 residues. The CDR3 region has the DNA TGTGCCACGACAGGCAGGAGTCCTGGAAACACCATATATTTT. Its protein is CATTGRSPGNTIYF.

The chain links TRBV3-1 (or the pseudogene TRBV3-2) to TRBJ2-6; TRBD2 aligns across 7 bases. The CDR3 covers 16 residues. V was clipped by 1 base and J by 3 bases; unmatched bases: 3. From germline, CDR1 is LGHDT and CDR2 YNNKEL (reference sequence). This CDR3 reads CASSQGVAGGANVLTF. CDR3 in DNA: TGTGCCAGCAGCCAAGGGGTAGCGGGTGGGGCCAACGTCCTGACTTTC.

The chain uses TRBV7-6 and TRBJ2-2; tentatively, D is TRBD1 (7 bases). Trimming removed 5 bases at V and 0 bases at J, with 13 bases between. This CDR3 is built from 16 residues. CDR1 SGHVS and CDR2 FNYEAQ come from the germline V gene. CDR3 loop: CASSRRGTANTGELFF. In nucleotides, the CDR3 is TGTGCCAGCAGCCGCCGGGGGACAGCGAACACCGGGGAGCTGTTTTTT.

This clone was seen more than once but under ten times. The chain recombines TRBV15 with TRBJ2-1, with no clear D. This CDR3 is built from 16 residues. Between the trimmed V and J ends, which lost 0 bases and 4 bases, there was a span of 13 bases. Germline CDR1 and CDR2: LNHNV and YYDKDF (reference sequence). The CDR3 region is CATSRDGRTSYNEQFF. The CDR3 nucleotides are TGTGCCACCAGCAGAGATGGCAGAACCTCTTACAATGAGCAGTTCTTC.

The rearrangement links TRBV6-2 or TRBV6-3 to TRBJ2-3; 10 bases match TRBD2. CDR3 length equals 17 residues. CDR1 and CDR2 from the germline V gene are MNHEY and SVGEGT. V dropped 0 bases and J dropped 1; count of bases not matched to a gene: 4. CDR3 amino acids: CASSYSTLAGRTDTQYF. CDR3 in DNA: TGTGCCAGCAGTTACTCGACACTAGCGGGACGCACAGATACGCAGTATTTT.

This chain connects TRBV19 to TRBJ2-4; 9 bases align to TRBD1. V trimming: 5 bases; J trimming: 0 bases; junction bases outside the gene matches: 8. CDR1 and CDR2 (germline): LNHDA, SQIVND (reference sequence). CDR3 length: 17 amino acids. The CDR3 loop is CASSFSTGGTAKNIQYF. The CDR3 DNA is TGTGCCAGTAGTTTCTCGACAGGGGGAACAGCCAAAAACATTCAGTACTTC. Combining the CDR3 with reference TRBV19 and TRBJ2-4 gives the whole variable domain DGGITQSPKYLFRKEGQNVTLSCEQNLNHDAMYWYRQDPGQGLRLIYYSQIVNDFQKGDIAEGYSVSREKKESFPLTVTSAQKNPTAFYLCASSFSTGGTAKNIQYFGAGTRLSVL.

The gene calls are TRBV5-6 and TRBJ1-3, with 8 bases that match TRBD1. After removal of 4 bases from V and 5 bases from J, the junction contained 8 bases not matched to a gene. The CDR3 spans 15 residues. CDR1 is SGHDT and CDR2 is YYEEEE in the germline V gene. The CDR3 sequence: CASSGPTGARNTIYF. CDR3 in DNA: TGTGCCAGCAGCGGCCCGACAGGGGCGCGAAACACCATATATTTT.

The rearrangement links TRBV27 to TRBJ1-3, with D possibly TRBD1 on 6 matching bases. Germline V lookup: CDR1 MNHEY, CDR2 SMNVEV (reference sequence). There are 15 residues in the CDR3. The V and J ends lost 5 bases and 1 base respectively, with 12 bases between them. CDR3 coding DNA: TGTGCCAGCAGTCCTATGGGGGCTTCTGGAAACACCATATATTTT. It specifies CASSPMGASGNTIYF.

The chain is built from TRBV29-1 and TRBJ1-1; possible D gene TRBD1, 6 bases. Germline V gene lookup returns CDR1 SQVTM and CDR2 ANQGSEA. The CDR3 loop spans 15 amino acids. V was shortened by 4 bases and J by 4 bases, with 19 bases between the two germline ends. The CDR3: CSVGTGLRWGTEAFF. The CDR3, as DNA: TGCAGCGTTGGTACAGGGCTACGGTGGGGCACTGAAGCTTTCTTT.

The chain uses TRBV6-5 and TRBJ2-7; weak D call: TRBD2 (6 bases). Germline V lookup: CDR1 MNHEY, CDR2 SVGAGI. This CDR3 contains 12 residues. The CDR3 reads CAWGLCSYEQYF. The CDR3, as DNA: TGTGCTTGGGGACTCTGCTCCTACGAGCAGTACTTC.

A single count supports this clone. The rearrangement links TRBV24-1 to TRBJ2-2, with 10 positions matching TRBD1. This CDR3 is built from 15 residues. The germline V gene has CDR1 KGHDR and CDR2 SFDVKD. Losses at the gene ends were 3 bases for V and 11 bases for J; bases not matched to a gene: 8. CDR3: CATSDAGTGDRELFF. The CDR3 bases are TGTGCCACCAGTGATGCCGGGACAGGGGACCGTGAGCTGTTTTTT.

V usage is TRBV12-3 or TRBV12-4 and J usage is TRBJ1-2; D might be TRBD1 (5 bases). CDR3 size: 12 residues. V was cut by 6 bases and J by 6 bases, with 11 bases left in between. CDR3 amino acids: CASSYDSNGYTF. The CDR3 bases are TGTGCCAGCAGCTACGACAGTAATGGCTACACCTTC.

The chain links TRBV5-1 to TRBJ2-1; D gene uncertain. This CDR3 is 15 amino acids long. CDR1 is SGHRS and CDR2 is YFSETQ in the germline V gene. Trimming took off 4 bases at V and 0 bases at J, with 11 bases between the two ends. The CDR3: CASSEATSSYNEQFF. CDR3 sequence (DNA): TGCGCCAGCAGCGAGGCTACAAGCTCCTACAATGAGCAGTTCTTC.

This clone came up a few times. The CDR3 DNA follows: TGCAGTGCTAGTCGACCCTCTAGTGATCTTAATGAGCAGTACTTC. Translated, it gives CSASRPSSDLNEQYF. The J gene is TRBJ2-7, the V gene TRBV20-1, with D hard to call. The V and J ends lost 3 bases and 7 bases respectively, with 22 bases between them. This CDR3 contains 15 residues. CDR1 DFQATT and CDR2 SNEGSKA come from the germline V gene (reference sequence).

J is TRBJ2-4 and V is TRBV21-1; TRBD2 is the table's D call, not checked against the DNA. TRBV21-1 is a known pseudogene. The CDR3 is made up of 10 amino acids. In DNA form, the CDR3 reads TGTGCCAGCAGAATTAGCATTCAGTACTTC. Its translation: CASRISIQYF.

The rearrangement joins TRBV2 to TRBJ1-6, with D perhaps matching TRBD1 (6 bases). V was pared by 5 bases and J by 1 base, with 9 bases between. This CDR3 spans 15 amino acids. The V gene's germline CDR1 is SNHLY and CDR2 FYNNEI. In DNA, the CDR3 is TGTGCCAGCAGTCCACAGGGATCCTATAATTCACCCCTCCACTTT. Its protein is CASSPQGSYNSPLHF.

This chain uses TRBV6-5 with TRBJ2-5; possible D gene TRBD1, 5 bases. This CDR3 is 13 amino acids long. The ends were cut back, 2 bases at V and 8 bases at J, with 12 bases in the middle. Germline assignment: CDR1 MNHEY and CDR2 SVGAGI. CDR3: CASSYGREVTQYF. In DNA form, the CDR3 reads TGTGCCAGCAGTTACGGCAGGGAAGTTACCCAGTACTTC.

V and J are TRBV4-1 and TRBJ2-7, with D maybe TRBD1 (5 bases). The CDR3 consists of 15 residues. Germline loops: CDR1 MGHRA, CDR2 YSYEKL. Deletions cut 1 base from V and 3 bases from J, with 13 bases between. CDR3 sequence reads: CASSQGETDNYEQYF. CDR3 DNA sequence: TGCGCCAGCAGCCAAGGAGAGACAGACAACTACGAGCAGTACTTC.